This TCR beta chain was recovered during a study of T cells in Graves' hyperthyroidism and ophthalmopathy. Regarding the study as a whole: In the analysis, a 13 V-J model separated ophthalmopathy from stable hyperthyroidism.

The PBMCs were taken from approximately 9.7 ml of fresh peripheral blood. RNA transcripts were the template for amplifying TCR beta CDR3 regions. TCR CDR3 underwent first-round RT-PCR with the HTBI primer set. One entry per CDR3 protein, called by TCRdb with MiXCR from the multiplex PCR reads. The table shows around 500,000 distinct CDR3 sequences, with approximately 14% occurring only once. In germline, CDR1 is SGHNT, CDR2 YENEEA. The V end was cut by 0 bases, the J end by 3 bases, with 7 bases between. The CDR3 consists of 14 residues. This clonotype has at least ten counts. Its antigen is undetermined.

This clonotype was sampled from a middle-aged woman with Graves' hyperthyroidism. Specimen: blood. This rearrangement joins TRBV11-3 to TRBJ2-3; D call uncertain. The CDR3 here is CASSLEDKTDTQYF. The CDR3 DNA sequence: TGTGCCAGCAGCTTAGAAGATAAAACAGATACGCAGTATTTT. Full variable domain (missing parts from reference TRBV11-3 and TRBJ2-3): EAGVVQSPRYKIIEKKQPVAFWCNPISGHNTLYWYLQNLGQGPELLIRYENEEAVDDSQLPKDRFSAERLKGVDSTLKIQPAELGDSAVYLCASSLEDKTDTQYFGPGTRLTVL.